The 23 T cell receptor beta chains given below trace back to one sample, sequenced in a study of monozygotic twins with inflammatory bowel disease. TCRdb re-called the 5' RACE reads, yielding one record per CDR3 amino acid sequence without DNA. The record lists some 330,000 distinct CDR3 sequences, of which the ten most abundant hold 5.6%. Sequencing input: blood. The receptor source for this set is a human donor with ulcerative colitis or Crohn's disease, or a healthy co-twin of an affected twin (not recorded which).

This sequence joins TRBV5-6 and TRBJ2-1. CDR1 is SGHDT and CDR2 is YYEEEE in the germline V gene. The CDR3 totals 15 residues. The CDR3 loop reads CASSRYSSSYNEQFF.

The chain has TRBV7-2 and TRBJ1-5; absent DNA, TCRdb's TRBD1 call cannot be checked. This CDR3 has 15 amino acids. Germline CDR1 reads SGHTA; CDR2 reads FQGNSA. The CDR3 loop reads CASSFKWDSGGPQHF.

The V gene is TRBV7-8, the J gene TRBJ2-4; TCRdb calls TRBD2, which cannot be checked without DNA. Germline loops: CDR1 SGHVS, CDR2 FQNEAQ. This CDR3 contains 19 residues. The CDR3: CASSSPGTSGGLKPMVQYF.

The gene calls are TRBV7-8 and TRBJ2-2; there is no DNA to check the TCRdb D call of TRBD1. The CDR3 extends over 18 amino acids. In germline, CDR1 is SGHVS, CDR2 FQNEAQ. CDR3 sequence: CASSLVDRGFGNTGELFF. Based on the CDR3 plus reference TRBV7-8 and TRBJ2-2, the full variable domain is GAGVSQSPRYKVAKRGQDVALRCDPISGHVSLFWYQQALGQGPEFLTYFQNEAQLDKSGLPSDRFFAERPEGSVSTLKIQRTQQEDSAVYLCASSLVDRGFGNTGELFFGEGSRLTVL.

The chain is built from TRBV6-1 and TRBJ2-7; with no DNA, the TCRdb D assignment of TRBD1 cannot be verified. The CDR3 covers 11 residues. The germline gives CDR1 MNHNS, CDR2 SASEGT. The CDR3 protein is CASSETGFWNF.

The chain links TRBV6-6 to TRBJ2-3. The CDR3 is made up of 13 amino acids. CDR1 MNHNY and CDR2 SVGAGI come from the germline V gene (reference sequence). Here the CDR3 reads CASSYDSTDTQYF.

The chain employs TRBV11-2 and TRBJ2-4. The CDR3 sequence is 18 residues long. Germline V gene data show CDR1 as SGHAT and CDR2 as FQNNGV. CDR3 protein: CASSADLWSTLAKNIQYF.

The chain recombines TRBV10-2 with TRBJ1-2; TCRdb indicates TRBD1, and absent DNA this call remains unverified. This CDR3 has 13 residues. The germline V gene encodes CDR1 WSHSY and CDR2 SAAADI. CDR3 protein: CASSGTGDYGYTF.

This chain joins TRBV27 and TRBJ2-6; TCRdb's D call of TRBD2 is untestable without DNA. CDR1 is MNHEY, CDR2 SMNVEV, per germline (reference sequence). The CDR3 loop spans 17 amino acids. The CDR3 sequence is CASISSLDAAGANVLTF.

The rearrangement joins TRBV5-1 to TRBJ1-1; without DNA, the TCRdb call of TRBD1 cannot be checked. Germline CDR1 and CDR2: SGHRS and YFSETQ. The CDR3 extends over 14 amino acids. The CDR3 sequence is CASSGGRENTEAFF.

This chain uses TRBV6-5 with TRBJ2-3; TCRdb returns TRBD2, unconfirmable since there is no DNA. This CDR3 region has 16 residues. CDR1 and CDR2 (germline): MNHEY, SVGAGI. CDR3 sequence reads: CASSYRVGTSTDTQYF.

V and J are TRBV7-7 and TRBJ1-3; TCRdb indicates TRBD1, and absent DNA this call remains unverified. The length of the CDR3 is 16 residues. Germline CDR1 is SSHAT and CDR2 is FNYEAQ (reference sequence). The CDR3 sequence: CASSPGKRGSGNTIYF.

This sequence joins TRBV5-1 and TRBJ1-2; TCRdb calls TRBD1, which cannot be checked without DNA. This CDR3 has 17 residues. Germline CDR1 reads SGHRS; CDR2 reads YFSETQ. The CDR3 region is CASSWGQGTVRGYGYTF.

V usage is TRBV29-1 and J usage is TRBJ2-7; checking the TCRdb D call of TRBD2 is not possible without DNA. Germline lookup yields CDR1 SQVTM and CDR2 ANQGSEA. The CDR3 runs to 12 residues. This CDR3 reads CSAAGVGALQYF.

The V gene is TRBV18, the J gene TRBJ2-1; as DNA is missing, the TRBD2 call by TCRdb cannot be tested. CDR1 and CDR2 (germline): KGHSH, LQKENI. This CDR3 is 16 amino acids long. CDR3 in amino acids: CASSPGGANVNNEQFF.

The rearrangement joins TRBV28 to TRBJ2-1; the TCRdb D gene call, TRBD1, has no DNA to confirm it. Germline-derived CDR1 and CDR2 are MDHEN and SYDVKM. This CDR3 is 18 amino acids long. This CDR3 reads CASSLNRWSGQGRGEQFF.

The V and J genes are TRBV28 and TRBJ2-7; TCRdb selects TRBD1, and the lack of DNA leaves this call unchecked. Germline V gene sequence: CDR1 MDHEN, CDR2 SYDVKM. This CDR3 has 12 residues. CDR3 sequence reads: CASGYRVHEQYF.

The chain combines TRBV7-3 with TRBJ2-1. Germline V CDR1 and CDR2: SGHTA, FQGTGA. This CDR3 contains 16 residues. CDR3 loop: CASSKSILAPSNEQFF.

This rearrangement joins TRBV5-1 to TRBJ1-1; lacking DNA, the TRBD1 call made by TCRdb goes unchecked. This CDR3 spans 14 amino acids. Germline assignment: CDR1 SGHRS and CDR2 YFSETQ. CDR3 protein: CASSRDGATGEAFF.

The genes are TRBV7-9 and TRBJ2-1; checking the TCRdb D call of TRBD1 is not possible without DNA. CDR1 is SEHNR, CDR2 FQNEAQ, per germline (reference sequence). This CDR3 comprises 15 residues. CDR3 sequence: CASSTAGGVSNEQFF.

V gene TRBV27 combines with J gene TRBJ1-2; absent DNA, TCRdb's TRBD1 call cannot be checked. The length of the CDR3 is 12 residues. Germline CDR1 MNHEY, CDR2 SMNVEV (reference sequence). The CDR3 region is CASSGTGHGYTF.

V usage is TRBV6-2 or TRBV6-3 and J usage is TRBJ2-7; as DNA is missing, the TRBD2 call by TCRdb cannot be tested. Germline CDR1 MNHEY, CDR2 SVGEGT. This CDR3 has 16 residues. CDR3 residues: CASSYSGGRAAYEQYF.

This sequence joins TRBV20-1 and TRBJ2-1. CDR1 DFQATT and CDR2 SNEGSKA come from the germline V gene (reference sequence). CDR3 length equals 13 residues. CDR3 protein: CSASLRLGHEQFF.